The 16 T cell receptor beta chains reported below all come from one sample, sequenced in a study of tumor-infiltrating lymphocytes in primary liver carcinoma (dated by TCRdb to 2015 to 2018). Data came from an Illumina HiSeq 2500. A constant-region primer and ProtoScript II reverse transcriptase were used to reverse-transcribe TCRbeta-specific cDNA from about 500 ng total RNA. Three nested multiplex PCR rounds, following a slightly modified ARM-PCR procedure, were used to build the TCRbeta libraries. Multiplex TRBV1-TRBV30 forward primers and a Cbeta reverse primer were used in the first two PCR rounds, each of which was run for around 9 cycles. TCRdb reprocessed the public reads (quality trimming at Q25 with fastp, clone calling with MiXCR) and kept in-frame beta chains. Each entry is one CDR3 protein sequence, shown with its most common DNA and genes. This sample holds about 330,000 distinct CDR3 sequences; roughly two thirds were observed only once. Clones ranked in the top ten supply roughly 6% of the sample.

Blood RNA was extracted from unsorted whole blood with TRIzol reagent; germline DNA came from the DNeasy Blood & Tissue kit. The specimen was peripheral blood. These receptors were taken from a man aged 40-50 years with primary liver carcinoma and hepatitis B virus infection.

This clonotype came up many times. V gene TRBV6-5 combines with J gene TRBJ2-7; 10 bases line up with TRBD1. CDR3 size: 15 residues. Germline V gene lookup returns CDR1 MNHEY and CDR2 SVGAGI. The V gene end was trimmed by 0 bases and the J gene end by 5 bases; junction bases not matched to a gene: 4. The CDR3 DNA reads TGTGCCAGCAGTTACTCCAGGGACAGGGGTCACGAGCAGTACTTC. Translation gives CASSYSRDRGHEQYF.

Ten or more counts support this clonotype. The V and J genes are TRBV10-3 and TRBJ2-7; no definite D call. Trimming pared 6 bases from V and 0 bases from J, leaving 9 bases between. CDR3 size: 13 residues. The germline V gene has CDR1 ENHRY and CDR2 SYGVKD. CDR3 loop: CAIRSMSSYEQYF. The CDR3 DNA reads TGTGCCATCAGGTCCATGAGCTCCTACGAGCAGTACTTC.

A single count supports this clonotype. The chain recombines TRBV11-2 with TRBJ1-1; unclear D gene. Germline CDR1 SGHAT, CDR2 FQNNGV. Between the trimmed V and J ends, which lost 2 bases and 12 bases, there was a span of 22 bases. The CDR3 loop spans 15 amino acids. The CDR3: CASSLSRAALVVTFF. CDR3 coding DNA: TGTGCCAGCAGCTTATCGAGGGCAGCCCTTGTTGTAACTTTCTTT.

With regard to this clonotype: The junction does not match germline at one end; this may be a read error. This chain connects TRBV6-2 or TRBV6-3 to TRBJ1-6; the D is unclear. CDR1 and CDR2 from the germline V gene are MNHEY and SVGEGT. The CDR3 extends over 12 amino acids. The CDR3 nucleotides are TGTGCCAGCAGAGACGTGGTTTCACCCCTCCCCTTT. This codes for CASRDVVSPLPF.

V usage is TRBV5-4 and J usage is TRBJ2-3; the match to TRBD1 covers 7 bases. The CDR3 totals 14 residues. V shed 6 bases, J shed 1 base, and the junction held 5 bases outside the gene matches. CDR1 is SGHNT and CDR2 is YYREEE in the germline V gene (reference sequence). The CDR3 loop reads CASNDRVGTDTQYF. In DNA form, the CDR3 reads TGTGCCAGCAACGACAGGGTGGGCACAGATACGCAGTATTTT. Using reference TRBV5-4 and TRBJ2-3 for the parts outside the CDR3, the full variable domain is ETGVTQSPTHLIKTRGQQVTLRCSSQSGHNTVSWYQQALGQGPQFIFQYYREEENGRGNFPPRFSGLQFPNYSSELNVNALELDDSALYLCASNDRVGTDTQYFGPGTRLTVL.

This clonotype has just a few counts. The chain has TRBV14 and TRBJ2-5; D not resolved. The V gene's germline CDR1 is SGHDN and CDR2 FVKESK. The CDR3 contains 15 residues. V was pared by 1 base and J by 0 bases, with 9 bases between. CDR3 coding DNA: TGTGCCAGCAGCCAAGCTGTGTGGGACCAAGAGACCCAGTACTTC. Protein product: CASSQAVWDQETQYF.

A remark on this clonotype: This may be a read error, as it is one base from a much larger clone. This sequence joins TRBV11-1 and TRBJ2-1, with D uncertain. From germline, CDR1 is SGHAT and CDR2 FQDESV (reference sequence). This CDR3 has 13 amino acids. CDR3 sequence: CASSVNSYNEQLF. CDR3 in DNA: TGTGCCAGCAGCGTGAACTCCTACAATGAGCAGCTCTTC.

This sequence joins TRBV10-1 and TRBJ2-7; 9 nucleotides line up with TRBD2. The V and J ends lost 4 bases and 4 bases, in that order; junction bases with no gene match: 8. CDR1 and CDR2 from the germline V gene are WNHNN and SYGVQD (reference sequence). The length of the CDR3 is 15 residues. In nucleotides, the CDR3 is TGCGCCAGCAGTGGGTTAGCGGGAGTGGGGTACGAGCAGTACTTC. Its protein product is CASSGLAGVGYEQYF.

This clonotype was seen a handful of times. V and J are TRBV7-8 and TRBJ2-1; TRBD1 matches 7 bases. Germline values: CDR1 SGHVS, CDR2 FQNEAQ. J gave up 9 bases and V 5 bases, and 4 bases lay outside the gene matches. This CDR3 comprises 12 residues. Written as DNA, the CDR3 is TGTGCCAGCAGCGTACAGGGGTCTGAGCAGTTCTTC. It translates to CASSVQGSEQFF.

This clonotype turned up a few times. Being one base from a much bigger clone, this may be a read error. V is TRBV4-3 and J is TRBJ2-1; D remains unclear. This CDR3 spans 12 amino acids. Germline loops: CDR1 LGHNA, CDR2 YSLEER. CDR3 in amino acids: CASSLPSGEQSF. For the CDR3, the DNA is TGCGCCAGCAGCCTTCCTAGTGGCGAGCAGTCCTTC.

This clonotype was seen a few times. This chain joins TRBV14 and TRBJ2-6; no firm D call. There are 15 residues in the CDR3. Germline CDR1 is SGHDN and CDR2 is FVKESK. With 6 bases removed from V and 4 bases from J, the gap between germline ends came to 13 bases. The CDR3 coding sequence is TGTGCCAGCAGGGCGAATGGGATGGGGGCCAACGTCCTGACTTTC. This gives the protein CASRANGMGANVLTF. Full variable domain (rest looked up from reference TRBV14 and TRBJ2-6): EAGVTQFPSHSVIEKGQTVTLRCDPISGHDNLYWYRRVMGKEIKFLLHFVKESKQDESGMPNNRFLAERTGGTYSTLKVQPAELEDSGVYFCASRANGMGANVLTFGAGSRLTVL.

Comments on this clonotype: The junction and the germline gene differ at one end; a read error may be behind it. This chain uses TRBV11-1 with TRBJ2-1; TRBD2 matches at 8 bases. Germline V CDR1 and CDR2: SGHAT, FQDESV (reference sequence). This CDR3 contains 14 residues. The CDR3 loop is CARSLAGIYNEQFF. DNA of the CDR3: TGTGCCAGAAGCTTAGCGGGGATATACAATGAGCAGTTCTTC.

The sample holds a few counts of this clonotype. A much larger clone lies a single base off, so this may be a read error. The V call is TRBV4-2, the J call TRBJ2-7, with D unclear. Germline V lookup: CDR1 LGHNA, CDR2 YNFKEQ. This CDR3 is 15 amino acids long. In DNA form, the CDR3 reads TGTGTCAGCAGCCAAGATTTACTGTCCGGCGACGAGCAGTACTTC. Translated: CVSSQDLLSGDEQYF.

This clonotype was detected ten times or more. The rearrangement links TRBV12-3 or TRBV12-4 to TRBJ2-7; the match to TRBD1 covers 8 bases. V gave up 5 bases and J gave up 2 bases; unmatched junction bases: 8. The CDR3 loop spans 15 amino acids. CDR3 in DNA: TGTGCCAGCAGTGAACAGGGGGGACGGGCCTACGAGCAGTACTTC. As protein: CASSEQGGRAYEQYF.

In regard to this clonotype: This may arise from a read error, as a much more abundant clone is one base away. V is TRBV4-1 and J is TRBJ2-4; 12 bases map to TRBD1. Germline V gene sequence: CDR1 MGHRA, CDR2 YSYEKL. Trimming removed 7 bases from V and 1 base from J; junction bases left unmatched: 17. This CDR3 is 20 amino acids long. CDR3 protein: CASNHASGTGGSRAKNIQYF. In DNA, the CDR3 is TGCGCCAGCAACCATGCGTCCGGGACAGGGGGCAGTAGGGCCAAAAACATTCAGTACTTC.

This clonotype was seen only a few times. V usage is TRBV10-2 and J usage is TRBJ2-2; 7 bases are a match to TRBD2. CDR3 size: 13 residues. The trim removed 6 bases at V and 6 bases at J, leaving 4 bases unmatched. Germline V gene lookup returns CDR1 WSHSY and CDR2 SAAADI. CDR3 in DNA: TGCGCCAGCAGACTAGCGCGGCCCGGGGAGCTGTTTTTT. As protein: CASRLARPGELFF.